Each of the 23 T cell receptor beta chains below was sequenced from the same sample in a study of radiotherapy plus CTLA-4 blockade in lung cancer (dated by TCRdb to 2017 to 2018). The protocol used for the library was the immunoSEQ multiplex PCR assay. The clones in this table, taken by TCRdb from immuneACCESS, are in-frame only. Not every clone is retained; where verified, under half of the shortfall comes from an unresolved V gene, and the cause of the rest is unknown. Present in this sample are approximately 94,000 clones, roughly 80% of which were seen just once. About 23% of the sample rests with the top ten. The sample was peripheral blood, taken from a patient treated with radiotherapy plus ipilimumab. The receptors derive from a human donor with non-small cell lung cancer that progressed on radiotherapy plus ipilimumab.

The chain recombines TRBV7-2 with TRBJ2-1; 14 bases agree with TRBD2. The CDR3 totals 15 residues. V was clipped by 5 bases and J by 8 bases; unmatched bases: 5. Germline V lookup: CDR1 SGHTA, CDR2 FQGNSA. CDR3 in amino acids: CASSTRTSGRYEQFF. CDR3 sequence (DNA): TGTGCCAGCAGCACCCGGACTAGCGGGAGGTATGAGCAGTTCTTC.

This clone occurred once. The junction departs from germline at one end; a sequencing error may be responsible. The chain combines TRBV30 with TRBJ2-5; TRBD2 matches at 10 bases. Germline CDR1 GTSNPN, CDR2 SVGIG (reference sequence). The CDR3 length is 15 residues. The CDR3: CAWSLLAGETEIQYF. CDR3 in DNA: TGTGCCTGGAGTCTGCTAGCGGGAGAAACAGAGATCCAGTACTTC.

V is TRBV29-1 and J is TRBJ2-2, with TRBD1 as a possible D gene (5 bases). The CDR3 sequence is 12 residues long. Per germline, CDR1 SQVTM and CDR2 ANQGSEA. Deletions cut 4 bases from V and 8 bases from J, with 11 bases between. CDR3 loop: CSVGSKGGELFF. In DNA, the CDR3 is TGCAGCGTTGGCAGTAAGGGGGGGGAGCTGTTTTTT.

V is TRBV5-6 and J is TRBJ1-2; D unresolved. The germline V gene encodes CDR1 SGHDT and CDR2 YYEEEE. Trimming removed 2 bases at V and 8 bases at J, with 16 bases between. CDR3 size: 14 residues. The chain's CDR3 is CASSFVGSLGGYTF. CDR3 nucleotide sequence: TGTGCCAGCAGCTTCGTTGGGTCCCTTGGGGGCTACACCTTC.

The J gene is TRBJ2-2, the V gene TRBV4-1, with 11 positions matching TRBD1. From germline, CDR1 is MGHRA and CDR2 YSYEKL. V lost 3 bases, J lost 4 bases, and 4 bases stayed unmatched. The CDR3 consists of 16 residues. The CDR3 DNA follows: TGCGCCAGCAGCCAGTCCGGGACAGGGGGCACCGGGGAGCTGTTTTTT. It is translated as CASSQSGTGGTGELFF.

This chain joins TRBV29-1 and TRBJ1-2; unclear D gene. The CDR3 totals 14 residues. Trimming pared 1 base from V and 1 base from J, leaving 10 bases between. Germline CDR1 and CDR2: SQVTM and ANQGSEA. In DNA form, the CDR3 reads TGCAGCGTTGAAGTACCGGATATTAACTATGGCTACACCTTC. This sequence encodes CSVEVPDINYGYTF.

V gene TRBV5-2 combines with J gene TRBJ2-7; TRBD2, the table's D call, lacks a check against the DNA. TRBV5-2 counts as a pseudogene. The CDR3 extends over 15 amino acids. The CDR3 reads CASSQDAGPAYEQYF. CDR3 DNA: TGTGCCAGCAGCCAAGACGCGGGACCGGCCTACGAGCAGTACTTC.

The chain has TRBV30 and TRBJ1-5; D call uncertain. This CDR3 spans 14 amino acids. V was trimmed by 2 bases and J by 6 bases, leaving 14 bases between them. Germline V gene data show CDR1 as GTSNPN and CDR2 as SVGIG (reference sequence). CDR3 sequence: CAWSQGVEGQPQHF. CDR3 nucleotide sequence: TGTGCCTGGAGTCAAGGCGTGGAGGGTCAGCCCCAGCATTTT.

This sequence joins TRBV30 and TRBJ2-3; no clear D. Trimming left V 4 bases short and J 0 bases short, with 5 bases between. Germline CDR1 and CDR2: GTSNPN and SVGIG (reference sequence). The CDR3 runs to 12 residues. The CDR3: CAWTRSTDTQYF. CDR3 coding DNA: TGTGCCTGGACACGCAGCACAGATACGCAGTATTTT.

This sequence joins TRBV2 and TRBJ2-3; D may be TRBD2 (6 bases). Germline V gene lookup returns CDR1 SNHLY and CDR2 FYNNEI. Trimming removed 4 bases at V and 1 base at J, with 6 bases between. The CDR3 contains 13 residues. The CDR3 is CASSGEGTDTQYF. CDR3 sequence (DNA): TGTGCCAGCAGTGGGGAGGGCACAGATACGCAGTATTTT.

The rearrangement joins TRBV6-1 to TRBJ2-3; D not certain. The CDR3 runs to 12 residues. V gave up 6 bases and J gave up 4 bases, with 8 bases separating them. Germline-derived CDR1 and CDR2 are MNHNS and SASEGT. In DNA, the CDR3 is TGTGCCAGCAGCCACACCTCAGATACGCAGTATTTT. Protein sequence: CASSHTSDTQYF.

V and J are TRBV5-1 and TRBJ1-4; 9 bases fit TRBD1. CDR3 length: 13 residues. Germline CDR1 and CDR2: SGHRS and YFSETQ. The trim removed 4 bases at V and 11 bases at J, leaving 6 bases unmatched. In nucleotides, the CDR3 is TGCGCCAGCAGCGGGACAGGGAGAGACAAACTGTTTTTT. Amino acid sequence: CASSGTGRDKLFF.

The table lists this clone with a few counts. CDR3 in DNA: TGTGCCAGCAGTATGGGACACCGCTCTGGAAACACCATATATTTT. Encoded protein: CASSMGHRSGNTIYF. V is TRBV27 and J is TRBJ1-3, with D maybe TRBD1 (6 bases). V was clipped by 5 bases and J by 0 bases, with 11 bases between them. The germline V gene encodes CDR1 MNHEY and CDR2 SMNVEV (reference sequence). This CDR3 is 15 amino acids long.

The V call is TRBV5-1, the J call TRBJ1-1; unclear D gene. The CDR3 has 16 residues. Germline V gene lookup returns CDR1 SGHRS and CDR2 YFSETQ. V lost 0 bases, J lost 0 bases, and 12 bases lay in between. CDR3: CASSLATGWVNTEAFF. CDR3 bases: TGCGCCAGCAGCTTGGCTACGGGGTGGGTGAACACTGAAGCTTTCTTT.

The chain combines TRBV30 with TRBJ2-4; tentative D call: TRBD1 (7 bases). The CDR3 totals 17 residues. The germline CDR1 and CDR2 sequences are GTSNPN and SVGIG (reference sequence). The V and J ends lost 0 bases and 0 bases respectively, with 15 bases between them. CDR3 sequence reads: CAWSVGQGGLAKNIQYF. The CDR3 coding sequence is TGTGCCTGGAGTGTGGGGCAGGGGGGACTAGCCAAAAACATTCAGTACTTC. Combining the CDR3 with reference TRBV30 and TRBJ2-4 gives the whole variable domain SQTIHQWPATLVQPVGSPLSLECTVEGTSNPNLYWYRQAAGRGLQLLFYSVGIGQISSEVPQNLSASRPQDRQFILSSKKLLLSDSGFYLCAWSVGQGGLAKNIQYFGAGTRLSVL.

This chain joins TRBV5-1 and TRBJ1-3; 9 bases fit TRBD1. V shed 0 bases and J 4 bases; nucleotides not matched to a gene: 5. This CDR3 comprises 16 residues. Per germline, CDR1 SGHRS and CDR2 YFSETQ. The CDR3 loop is CASSLEGTGYGNTIYF. CDR3 sequence (DNA): TGCGCCAGCAGCTTGGAGGGGACAGGGTACGGAAACACCATATATTTT.

The J gene is TRBJ2-2, the V gene TRBV7-2; no clear D. The CDR3 totals 13 residues. Germline values: CDR1 SGHTA, CDR2 FQGNSA. Trimming shortened V by 3 bases and J by 6 bases, and 8 bases separated the two germline ends. The CDR3 spells CASSFGFAGELFF. In DNA form, the CDR3 reads TGTGCCAGCAGCTTCGGGTTCGCCGGGGAGCTGTTTTTT.

The V gene is TRBV5-8, the J gene TRBJ1-2; D gene uncertain. Trimming removed 0 bases from V and 7 bases from J, with 13 bases in between. From germline, CDR1 is SGHTS and CDR2 YDEGEE. This CDR3 has 14 amino acids. The DNA for the CDR3 is TGTGCCAGCAGCTTGGGATCCCGCATTAGTGGCTACACCTTC. It encodes CASSLGSRISGYTF.

This clone was picked up a small number of times. J is TRBJ1-3 and V is TRBV10-3, with 7 bases that match TRBD1. The trim removed 4 bases at V and 8 bases at J, leaving 17 bases unmatched. Germline loops: CDR1 ENHRY, CDR2 SYGVKD. The CDR3 is made up of 17 amino acids. The CDR3 reads CAISGTGGIRIDDTIYF. The CDR3 nucleotides read TGTGCCATCAGTGGGACAGGCGGGATACGGATAGATGACACCATATATTTT.

This chain links TRBV4-1 with TRBJ2-6, with D unclear. The V end was cut by 1 base, the J end by 0 bases, with 4 bases between. Germline V gives CDR1 MGHRA, CDR2 YSYEKL. The CDR3 runs to 15 residues. In DNA form, the CDR3 reads TGCGCCAGCAGCCAAGCAAGCTCTGGGGCCAACGTCCTGACTTTC. Translating it yields CASSQASSGANVLTF.

The rearrangement joins TRBV11-2 to TRBJ2-7, with D perhaps matching TRBD1 or TRBD2 (5 bases each). The CDR3 consists of 15 residues. V was trimmed by 5 bases and J by 0 bases, leaving 14 bases between them. Germline values: CDR1 SGHAT, CDR2 FQNNGV. CDR3 region: CASSQQRGLSYEQYF. Here the CDR3 DNA reads TGTGCCAGCAGCCAACAACGGGGCCTCTCCTACGAGCAGTACTTC. The full variable domain, in which reference TRBV11-2 and TRBJ2-7 provide the parts outside the CDR3, is EAGVAQSPRYKIIEKRQSVAFWCNPISGHATLYWYQQILGQGPKLLIQFQNNGVVDDSQLPKDRFSAERLKGVDSTLKIQPAKLEDSAVYLCASSQQRGLSYEQYFGPGTRLTVT.

This CDR3 is CASSLTGNQPQHF. The DNA for the CDR3 is TGTGCCAGCAGCCTGACAGGCAATCAGCCCCAGCATTTT. The chain uses TRBV2 and TRBJ1-5; weak D call: TRBD1 (5 bases). The CDR3 runs to 13 residues. The V gene's germline CDR1 is SNHLY and CDR2 FYNNEI. Trimming took 6 bases from V and 2 from J, leaving 8 bases between them.

The V call is TRBV4-2, the J call TRBJ1-1; D unresolved. Germline values: CDR1 LGHNA, CDR2 YNFKEQ. The CDR3 contains 15 residues. V shed 0 bases and J shed 1 base, with 9 bases lying between them. As DNA, the CDR3 is TGTGCCAGCAGCCAAGATCCGGCAGGGAACACTGAAGCTTTCTTT. It codes for CASSQDPAGNTEAFF.